Below are 9 T cell receptor beta chains sequenced from a single sample in a study of blood T cell repertoires in COVID-19 (dated by TCRdb to 2020 to 2021). Library creation used the immunoSEQ multiplex PCR assay. TCRdb retrieved this table from immuneACCESS and kept in-frame rearrangements only. Not all clones are present; in checked studies, unresolved V genes account for under half, and no reason is known for the remainder. The sample has approximately 270,000 clones on record, roughly 86% of them singletons. Clones ranked in the top ten supply around 1.9% of the sample. The sample consisted of PBMCs or T cells enriched from blood (not recorded which). All receptors derive from a woman aged 60 to 75 who had recovered from COVID-19.

This clone was detected once. The genes are TRBV5-4 and TRBJ2-6, with TRBD1 matching over 9 bases. This CDR3 region has 16 residues. With V trimmed by 2 bases and J by 4 bases, 4 bases remained unmatched. The germline V gene has CDR1 SGHNT and CDR2 YYREEE (reference sequence). Here the CDR3 reads CASSFNRGQGANVLTF. DNA of the CDR3: TGTGCCAGCAGCTTTAACAGGGGGCAAGGGGCCAACGTCCTGACTTTC.

This clone came up once. Other DNA sequences in the same sample also yield this CDR3. The rearrangement uses TRBV5-1 and TRBJ2-7; 7 bases fit TRBD1. Per the germline V gene, CDR1 is SGHRS and CDR2 is YFSETQ. Unmatched junction bases numbered 3, after V lost 4 bases and J lost 2 bases. The CDR3 runs 13 residues. CDR3 DNA: TGCGCCAGCAGCAGGCAGGGGGCCTACGAGCAGTACTTC. Translating it yields CASSRQGAYEQYF.

The chain uses TRBV15 and TRBJ2-2; possible D gene TRBD2, 5 bases. The germline V gene has CDR1 LNHNV and CDR2 YYDKDF (reference sequence). The CDR3 runs 12 residues. V lost 6 bases, J lost 7 bases, and 9 bases lay in between. The CDR3 protein is CATSYRDGELFF. Written as DNA, the CDR3 is TGTGCCACCAGTTATCGGGACGGGGAGCTGTTTTTT.

The chain combines TRBV7-3 with TRBJ1-3; a possible D gene is TRBD1 (5 bases). With 5 bases removed from V and 4 bases from J, the gap between germline ends came to 15 bases. This CDR3 has 15 residues. CDR1 SGHTA and CDR2 FQGTGA come from the germline V gene. CDR3 loop: CASSPTGIGGNTIYF. CDR3 sequence (DNA): TGTGCCAGCAGCCCCACAGGAATAGGCGGAAACACCATATATTTT.

The V gene is TRBV2, the J gene TRBJ1-5; 9 nucleotides line up with TRBD1. V lost 4 bases and J lost 7; bases outside the gene matches: 5. The CDR3 is 14 residues long. Per the germline V gene, CDR1 is SNHLY and CDR2 is FYNNEI. CDR3 loop: CASSGTGEVQPQHF. As DNA, the CDR3 is TGTGCCAGCAGTGGGACAGGGGAAGTGCAGCCCCAGCATTTT.

The V gene is TRBV28, the J gene TRBJ2-7, with 9 bases that match TRBD1. J lost 3 bases, V lost 7 bases, and 4 bases had no gene match. The CDR3 has 13 amino acids. The germline V gene encodes CDR1 MDHEN and CDR2 SYDVKM. CDR3 coding DNA: TGTGCCAGCATAGGGACAGGGAACTACGAGCAGTACTTC. This sequence encodes CASIGTGNYEQYF.

The chain employs TRBV25-1 and TRBJ2-2, with TRBD1 identical over 7 bases. In germline, CDR1 is MGHDK, CDR2 SYGVNS. This CDR3 region has 13 residues. V gave up 9 bases and J gave up 6 bases; unmatched junction bases: 7. Written as DNA, the CDR3 is TGTGCCAGTAAAACTGGGACAGCCGGGGAGCTGTTTTTT. This translates into CASKTGTAGELFF.

The chain joins TRBV5-6 to TRBJ1-2, with unresolved D. There are 13 residues in the CDR3. V shed 2 bases and J shed 4 bases, with 9 bases lying between them. The germline V gene has CDR1 SGHDT and CDR2 YYEEEE. CDR3 bases: TGTGCCAGCAGCTTTGTACAGCCCTATGGCTACACCTTC. Translated: CASSFVQPYGYTF.

The rearrangement uses TRBV19 and TRBJ1-2, with 7 bases aligning to TRBD1. The V gene end was trimmed by 9 bases and the J gene end by 6 bases; junction bases not matched to a gene: 19. Germline CDR1 is LNHDA and CDR2 is SQIVND (reference sequence). The CDR3 sequence is 16 residues long. The CDR3: CASRSGGQASYDGYTF. The CDR3 DNA reads as TGTGCCAGCCGGAGCGGAGGACAGGCCTCTTACGATGGCTACACCTTC.